This TCR beta chain was retrieved from a study of identical twins. Study-wide results and caveats: Twins shared beta out-of-frame sequences in excess, but this excess was weaker.

A single record per CDR3 protein comes from TCRdb applying MiXCR to the 5' RACE reads. The sample lists about 190,000 distinct CDR3 sequences; 15% to 20% were seen once. V was clipped by 5 bases and J by 4 bases, with 14 bases between them. Germline loops: CDR1 SGHAT, CDR2 FQNNGV. There are 14 residues in the CDR3. Regarding this clonotype: Its antigen is undetermined.

This sample also belongs to another study, concerning T cells expressing NK-cell markers. Per that paper: Cells sorted as CD3+CD56+NKG2C+, CD3+CD56+NKG2C- and CD3+CD56-NKG2C+ T cells supplied the TCR beta repertoires. An anti-gamma-delta TCR antibody was added in several experiments. It restricted sorting to alpha-beta TCR-expressing T cells.

The source is a woman younger than 35 in good health. Sample: CD8+ T cells sorted from blood. The chain joins TRBV11-2 to TRBJ2-5; D is uncertain. The chain's CDR3 is CASSPSPGRETQYF. The CDR3 region has the DNA TGTGCCAGCAGCCCGTCCCCGGGTCGAGAGACCCAGTACTTC.